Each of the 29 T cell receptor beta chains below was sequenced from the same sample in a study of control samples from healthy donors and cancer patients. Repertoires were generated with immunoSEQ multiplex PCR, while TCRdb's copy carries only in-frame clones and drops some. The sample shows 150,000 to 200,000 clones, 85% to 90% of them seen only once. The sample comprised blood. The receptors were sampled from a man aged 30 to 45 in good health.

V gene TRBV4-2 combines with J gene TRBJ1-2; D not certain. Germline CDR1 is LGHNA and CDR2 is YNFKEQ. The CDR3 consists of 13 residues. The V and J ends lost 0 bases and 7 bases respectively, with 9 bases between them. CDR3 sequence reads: CASSQDRAGGYTF. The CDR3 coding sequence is TGTGCCAGCAGCCAAGATCGCGCGGGTGGCTACACCTTC.

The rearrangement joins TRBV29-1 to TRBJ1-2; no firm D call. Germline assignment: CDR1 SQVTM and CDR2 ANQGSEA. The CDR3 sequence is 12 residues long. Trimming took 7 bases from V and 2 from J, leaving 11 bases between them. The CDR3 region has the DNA TGCAGCGCCCTCGAGGCGAACTATGGCTACACCTTC. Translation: CSALEANYGYTF.

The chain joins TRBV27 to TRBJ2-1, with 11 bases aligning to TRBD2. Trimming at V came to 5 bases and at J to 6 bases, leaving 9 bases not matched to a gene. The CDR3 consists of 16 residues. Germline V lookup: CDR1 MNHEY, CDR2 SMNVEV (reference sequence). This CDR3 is CASSPLLAGGLNEQFF. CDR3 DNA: TGTGCCAGCAGTCCCCTCCTAGCGGGGGGACTCAATGAGCAGTTCTTC.

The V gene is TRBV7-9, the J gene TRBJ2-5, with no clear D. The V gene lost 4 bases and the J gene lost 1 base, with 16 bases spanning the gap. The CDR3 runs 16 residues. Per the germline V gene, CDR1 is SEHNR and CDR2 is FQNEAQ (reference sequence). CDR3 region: CASSSQFMELQETQYF. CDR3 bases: TGTGCCAGCAGCTCCCAGTTTATGGAGCTCCAAGAGACCCAGTACTTC.

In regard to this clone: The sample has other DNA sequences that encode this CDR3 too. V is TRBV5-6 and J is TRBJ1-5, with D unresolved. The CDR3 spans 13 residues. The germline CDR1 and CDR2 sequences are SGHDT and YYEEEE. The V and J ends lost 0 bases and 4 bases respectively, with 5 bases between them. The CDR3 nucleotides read TGTGCCAGCAGCTTGGGAGATAATCAGCCCCAGCATTTT. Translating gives CASSLGDNQPQHF.

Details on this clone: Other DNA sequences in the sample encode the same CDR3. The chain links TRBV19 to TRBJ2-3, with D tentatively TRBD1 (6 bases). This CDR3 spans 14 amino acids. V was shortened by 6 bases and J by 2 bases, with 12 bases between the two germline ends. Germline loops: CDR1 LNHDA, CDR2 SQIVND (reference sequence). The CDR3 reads CASSIGQHTDTQYF. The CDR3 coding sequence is TGTGCCAGTAGCATCGGACAGCACACAGATACGCAGTATTTT. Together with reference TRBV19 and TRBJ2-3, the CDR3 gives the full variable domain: DGGITQSPKYLFRKEGQNVTLSCEQNLNHDAMYWYRQDPGQGLRLIYYSQIVNDFQKGDIAEGYSVSREKKESFPLTVTSAQKNPTAFYLCASSIGQHTDTQYFGPGTRLTVL.

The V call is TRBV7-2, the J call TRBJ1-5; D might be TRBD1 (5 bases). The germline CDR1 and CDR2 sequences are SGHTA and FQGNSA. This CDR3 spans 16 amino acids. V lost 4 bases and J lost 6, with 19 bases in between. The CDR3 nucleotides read TGTGCCAGCAGCTCCATGGACACGGGTGTGCGTCAGCCCCAGCATTTT. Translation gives CASSSMDTGVRQPQHF. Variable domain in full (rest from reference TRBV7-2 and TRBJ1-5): GAGVSQSPSNKVTEKGKDVELRCDPISGHTALYWYRQSLGQGLEFLIYFQGNSAPDKSGLPSDRFSAERTGGSVSTLTIQRTQQEDSAVYLCASSSMDTGVRQPQHFGDGTRLSIL.

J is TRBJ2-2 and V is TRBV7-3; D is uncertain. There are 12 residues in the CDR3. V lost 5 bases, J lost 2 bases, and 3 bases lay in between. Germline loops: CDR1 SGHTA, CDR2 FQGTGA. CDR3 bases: TGTGCCAGCAGCCCTAACACCGGGGAGCTGTTTTTT. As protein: CASSPNTGELFF.

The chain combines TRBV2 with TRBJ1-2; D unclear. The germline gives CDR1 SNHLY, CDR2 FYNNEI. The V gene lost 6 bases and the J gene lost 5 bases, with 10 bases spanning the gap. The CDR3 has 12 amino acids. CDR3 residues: CASRREVYGYTF. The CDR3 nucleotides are TGTGCCAGCAGGAGGGAGGTTTATGGCTACACCTTC.

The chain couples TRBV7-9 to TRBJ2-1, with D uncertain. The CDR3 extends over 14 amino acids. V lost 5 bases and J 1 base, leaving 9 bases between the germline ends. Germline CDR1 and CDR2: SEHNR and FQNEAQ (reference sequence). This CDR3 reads CASSPYGSYNEQFF. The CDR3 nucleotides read TGTGCCAGCAGCCCCTATGGATCCTACAATGAGCAGTTCTTC.

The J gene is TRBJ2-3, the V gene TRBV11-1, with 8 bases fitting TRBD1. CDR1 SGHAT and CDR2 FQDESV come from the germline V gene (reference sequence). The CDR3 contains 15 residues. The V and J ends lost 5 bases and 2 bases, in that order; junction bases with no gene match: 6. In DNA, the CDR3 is TGTGCCAGCAGCGCCGGACAGGGTTTCACAGATACGCAGTATTTT. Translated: CASSAGQGFTDTQYF.

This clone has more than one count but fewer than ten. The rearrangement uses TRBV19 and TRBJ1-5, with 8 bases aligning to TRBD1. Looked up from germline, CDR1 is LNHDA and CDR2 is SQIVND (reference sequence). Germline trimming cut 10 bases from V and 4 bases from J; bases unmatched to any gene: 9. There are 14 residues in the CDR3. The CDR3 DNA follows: TGTGCCACCTCTGGAGGGGACAGGAATCAGCCCCAGCATTTT. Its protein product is CATSGGDRNQPQHF.

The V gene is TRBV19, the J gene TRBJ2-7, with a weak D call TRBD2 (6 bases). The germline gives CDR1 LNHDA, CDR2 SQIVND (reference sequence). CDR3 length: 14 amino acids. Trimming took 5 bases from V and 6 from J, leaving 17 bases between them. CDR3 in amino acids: CASSPQGLRGEQYF. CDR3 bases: TGTGCCAGTAGTCCCCAGGGACTCCGGGGCGAGCAGTACTTC.

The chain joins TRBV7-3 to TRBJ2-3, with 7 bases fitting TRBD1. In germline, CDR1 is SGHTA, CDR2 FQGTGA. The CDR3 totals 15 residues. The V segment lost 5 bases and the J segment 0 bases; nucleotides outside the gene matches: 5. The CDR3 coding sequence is TGTGCCAGCAGCCTAGGGGGCAGAAGCACAGATACGCAGTATTTT. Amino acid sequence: CASSLGGRSTDTQYF.

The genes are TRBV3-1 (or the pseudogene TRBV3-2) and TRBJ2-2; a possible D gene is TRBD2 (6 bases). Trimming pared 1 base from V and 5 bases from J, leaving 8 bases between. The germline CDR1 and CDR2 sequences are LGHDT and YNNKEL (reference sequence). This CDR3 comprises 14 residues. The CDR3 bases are TGTGCCAGCAGCCAAGCGGGAGTGACCGGGGAGCTGTTTTTT. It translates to CASSQAGVTGELFF.

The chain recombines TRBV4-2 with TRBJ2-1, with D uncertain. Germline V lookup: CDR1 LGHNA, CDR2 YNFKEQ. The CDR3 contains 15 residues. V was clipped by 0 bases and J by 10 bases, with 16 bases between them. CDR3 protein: CASSQEGPIGREQFF. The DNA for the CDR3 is TGTGCCAGCAGCCAAGAAGGTCCTATCGGTAGAGAGCAGTTCTTC.

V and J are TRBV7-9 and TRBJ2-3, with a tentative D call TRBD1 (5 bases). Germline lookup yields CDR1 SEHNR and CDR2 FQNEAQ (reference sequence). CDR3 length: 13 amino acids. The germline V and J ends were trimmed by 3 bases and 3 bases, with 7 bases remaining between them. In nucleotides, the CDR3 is TGTGCCAGCAGCTTCCAGGGAACAGATACGCAGTATTTT. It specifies CASSFQGTDTQYF. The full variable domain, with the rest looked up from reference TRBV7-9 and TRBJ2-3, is DTGVSQNPRHKITKRGQNVTFRCDPISEHNRLYWYRQTLGQGPEFLTYFQNEAQLEKSRLLSDRFSAERPKGSFSTLEIQRTEQGDSAMYLCASSFQGTDTQYFGPGTRLTVL.

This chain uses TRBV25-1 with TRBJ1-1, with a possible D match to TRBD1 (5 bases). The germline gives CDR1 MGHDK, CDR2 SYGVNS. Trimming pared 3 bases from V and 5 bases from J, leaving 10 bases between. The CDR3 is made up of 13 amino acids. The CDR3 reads CASSDRAETEAFF. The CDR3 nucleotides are TGTGCCAGCAGTGACAGGGCAGAAACTGAAGCTTTCTTT.

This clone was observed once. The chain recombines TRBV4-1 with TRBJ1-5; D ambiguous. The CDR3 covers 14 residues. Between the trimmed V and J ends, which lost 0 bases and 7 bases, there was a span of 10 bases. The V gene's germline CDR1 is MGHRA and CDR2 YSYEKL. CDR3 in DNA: TGCGCCAGCAGCCAAGACGCCAGGAGACAGCCCCAGCATTTT. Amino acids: CASSQDARRQPQHF.

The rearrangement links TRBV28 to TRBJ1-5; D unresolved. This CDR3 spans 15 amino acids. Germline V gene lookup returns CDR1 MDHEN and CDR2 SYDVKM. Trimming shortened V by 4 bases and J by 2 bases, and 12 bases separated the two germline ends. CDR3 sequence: CASSSGELGNQPQHF. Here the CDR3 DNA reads TGTGCCAGCAGTTCCGGGGAACTCGGCAATCAGCCCCAGCATTTT.

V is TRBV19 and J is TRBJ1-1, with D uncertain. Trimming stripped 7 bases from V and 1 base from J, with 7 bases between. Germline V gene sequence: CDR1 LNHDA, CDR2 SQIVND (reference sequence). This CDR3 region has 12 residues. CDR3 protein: CASTWGNTEAFF. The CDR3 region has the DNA TGTGCCAGTACTTGGGGGAACACTGAAGCTTTCTTT. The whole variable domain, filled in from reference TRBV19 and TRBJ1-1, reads DGGITQSPKYLFRKEGQNVTLSCEQNLNHDAMYWYRQDPGQGLRLIYYSQIVNDFQKGDIAEGYSVSREKKESFPLTVTSAQKNPTAFYLCASTWGNTEAFFGQGTRLTVV.

The CDR3 protein is CASSELETNEKLFF. DNA for the CDR3: TGTGCCAGCTCCGAACTGGAGACTAATGAAAAACTGTTTTTT. V is TRBV3-1 (or the pseudogene TRBV3-2) and J is TRBJ1-4; no firm D call. V was pared by 8 bases and J by 2 bases, with 12 bases between. This CDR3 contains 14 residues. CDR1 is LGHDT and CDR2 is YNNKEL in the germline V gene (reference sequence).

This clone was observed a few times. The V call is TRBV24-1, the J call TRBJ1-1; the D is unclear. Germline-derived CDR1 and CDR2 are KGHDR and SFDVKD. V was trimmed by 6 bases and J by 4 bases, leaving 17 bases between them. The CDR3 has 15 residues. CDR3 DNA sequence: TGTGCCACCAGTTCCGTCCGAGATCGGGTCACTGAAGCTTTCTTT. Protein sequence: CATSSVRDRVTEAFF.

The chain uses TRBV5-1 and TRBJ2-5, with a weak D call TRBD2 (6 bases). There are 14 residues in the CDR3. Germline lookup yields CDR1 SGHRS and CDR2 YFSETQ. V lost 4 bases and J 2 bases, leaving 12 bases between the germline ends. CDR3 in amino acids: CASSPRERQETQYF. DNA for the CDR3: TGCGCCAGCAGCCCTCGGGAGAGACAAGAGACCCAGTACTTC.

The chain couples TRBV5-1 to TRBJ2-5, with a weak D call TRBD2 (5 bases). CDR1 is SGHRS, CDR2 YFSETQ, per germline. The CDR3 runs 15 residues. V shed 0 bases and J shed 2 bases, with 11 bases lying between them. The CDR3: CASSLGSSGQETQYF. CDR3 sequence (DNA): TGCGCCAGCAGCTTGGGCTCCTCGGGGCAAGAGACCCAGTACTTC.

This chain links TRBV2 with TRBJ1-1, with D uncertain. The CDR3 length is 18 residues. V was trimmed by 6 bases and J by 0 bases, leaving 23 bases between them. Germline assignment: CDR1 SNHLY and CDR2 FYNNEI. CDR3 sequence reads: CASSVGLVISSLNTEAFF. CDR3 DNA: TGTGCCAGCAGCGTAGGACTTGTCATTTCGTCCTTGAACACTGAAGCTTTCTTT.

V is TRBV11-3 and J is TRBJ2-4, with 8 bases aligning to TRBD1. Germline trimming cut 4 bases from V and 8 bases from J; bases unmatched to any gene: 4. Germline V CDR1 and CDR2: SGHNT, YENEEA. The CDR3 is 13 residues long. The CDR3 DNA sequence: TGTGCCAGCAGCTCTCAGGGGGCGGACATTCAGTACTTC. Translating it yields CASSSQGADIQYF.

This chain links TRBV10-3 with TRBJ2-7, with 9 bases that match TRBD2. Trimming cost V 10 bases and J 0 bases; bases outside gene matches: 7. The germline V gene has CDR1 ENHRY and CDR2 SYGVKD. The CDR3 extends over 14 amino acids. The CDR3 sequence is CATQEREDSYEQYF. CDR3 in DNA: TGTGCCACCCAGGAGCGGGAGGACTCCTACGAGCAGTACTTC.

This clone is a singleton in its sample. CDR3 residues: CASSYETVTRRQPQHF. The CDR3 DNA sequence: TGTGCCAGCAGTTACGAGACAGTGACCAGGCGTCAGCCCCAGCATTTT. The J gene is TRBJ1-5, the V gene TRBV6-6, with D maybe TRBD1 (5 bases). V shed 2 bases and J shed 6 bases, with 17 bases lying between them. CDR3 length equals 16 residues. CDR1 and CDR2 (germline): MNHNY, SVGAGI (reference sequence).